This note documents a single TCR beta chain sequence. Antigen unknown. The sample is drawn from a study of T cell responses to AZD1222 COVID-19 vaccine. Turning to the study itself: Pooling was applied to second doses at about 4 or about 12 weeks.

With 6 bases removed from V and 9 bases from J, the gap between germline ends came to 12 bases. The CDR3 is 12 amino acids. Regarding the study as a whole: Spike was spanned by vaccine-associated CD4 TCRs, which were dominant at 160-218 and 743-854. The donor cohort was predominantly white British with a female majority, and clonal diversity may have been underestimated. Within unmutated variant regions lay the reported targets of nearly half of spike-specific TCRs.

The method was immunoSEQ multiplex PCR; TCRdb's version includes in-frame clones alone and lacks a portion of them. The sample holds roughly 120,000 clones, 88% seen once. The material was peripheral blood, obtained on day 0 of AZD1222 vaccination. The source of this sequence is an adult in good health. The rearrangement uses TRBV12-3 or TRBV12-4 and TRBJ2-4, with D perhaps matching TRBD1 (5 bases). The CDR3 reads CASSYLGAIQYF. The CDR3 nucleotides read TGTGCCAGCAGCTATCTAGGGGCCATTCAGTACTTC.